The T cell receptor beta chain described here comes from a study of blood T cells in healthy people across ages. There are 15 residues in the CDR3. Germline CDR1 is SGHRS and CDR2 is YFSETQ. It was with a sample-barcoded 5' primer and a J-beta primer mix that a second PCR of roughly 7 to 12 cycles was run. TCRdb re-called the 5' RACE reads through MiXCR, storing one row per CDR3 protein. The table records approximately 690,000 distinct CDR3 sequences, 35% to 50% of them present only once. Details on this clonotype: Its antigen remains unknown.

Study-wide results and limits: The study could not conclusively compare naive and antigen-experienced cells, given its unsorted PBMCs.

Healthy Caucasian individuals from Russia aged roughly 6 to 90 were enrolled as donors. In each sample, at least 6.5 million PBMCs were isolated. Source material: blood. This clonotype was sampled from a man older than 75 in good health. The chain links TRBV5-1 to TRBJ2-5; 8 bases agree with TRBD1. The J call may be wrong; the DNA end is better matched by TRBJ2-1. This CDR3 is CASSAYGTGQETQFF. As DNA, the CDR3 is TGCGCCAGCAGCGCCTACGGGACAGGTCAAGAGACCCAGTTCTTC.